These 24 T cell receptor beta chains share one sample of origin, sequenced in a study of T cells expressing NK-cell markers. TCRdb re-called the 5' RACE reads and gives one entry per CDR3 protein, without DNA. Its table records hundreds of thousands of distinct CDR3 sequences. The sequencing sample was made of blood T cells: a sorted CD56 or NKG2C T cell subset, CD4+ or CD8+ T cells, or bulk PBMC T cells (not recorded which). Receptors were obtained from a man aged 18 to 30 in good health.

This rearrangement joins TRBV5-1 to TRBJ2-5; TCRdb calls TRBD2, which cannot be checked without DNA. The CDR3 has 15 amino acids. In germline, CDR1 is SGHRS, CDR2 YFSETQ. This chain's CDR3 is CASSLSSGRIETQYF.

The rearrangement joins TRBV20-1 to TRBJ2-3. The CDR3 extends over 14 amino acids. Germline CDR1 DFQATT, CDR2 SNEGSKA (reference sequence). The CDR3 protein is CSARDYANTDTQYF.

The genes are TRBV12-3 or TRBV12-4 and TRBJ2-5. The CDR3 runs 13 residues. Here the CDR3 reads CASSPDLIGTQYF.

This rearrangement joins TRBV6-5 to TRBJ1-2; as DNA is missing, the TRBD1 call by TCRdb cannot be tested. Germline CDR1 is MNHEY and CDR2 is SVGAGI. The CDR3 consists of 17 residues. The CDR3 protein is CASSYSKWRTGGDGYTF.

The chain's CDR3 is CASSPPIRAANEQFF. The chain combines TRBV12-3 or TRBV12-4 with TRBJ2-1; the D gene TCRdb calls, TRBD1, cannot be checked with no DNA. The CDR3 is made up of 15 amino acids.

This chain uses TRBV7-9 with TRBJ2-1; TCRdb reports TRBD2, a call that lacks DNA to check it against. The CDR3 is 16 residues long. Germline V gene lookup returns CDR1 SEHNR and CDR2 FQNEAQ (reference sequence). This CDR3 is CASSPTSGSGVNEQFF.

The chain couples TRBV2 to TRBJ2-3; TCRdb names TRBD2, which stays unverified in the absence of DNA. Looked up from germline, CDR1 is SNHLY and CDR2 is FYNNEI. The CDR3 is made up of 15 amino acids. The CDR3 reads CASTGMGASGGTQYF. The full variable domain, its missing parts supplied by reference TRBV2 and TRBJ2-3, is EPEVTQTPSHQVTQMGQEVILRCVPISNHLYFYWYRQILGQKVEFLVSFYNNEISEKSEIFDDQFSVERPDGSNFTLKIRSTKLEDSAMYFCASTGMGASGGTQYFGPGTRLTVL.

This chain connects TRBV20-1 to TRBJ2-1. Germline lookup yields CDR1 DFQATT and CDR2 SNEGSKA (reference sequence). The CDR3 is made up of 16 amino acids. The CDR3 protein is CSARDRVGSSYNEQFF.

Here the CDR3 reads CASSLTGTSAGEQYF. The chain carries TRBV5-1 and TRBJ2-7; TCRdb outputs TRBD2, but without DNA this stays unchecked. Per germline, CDR1 SGHRS and CDR2 YFSETQ. There are 15 residues in the CDR3.

The chain joins TRBV5-5 to TRBJ1-1; TCRdb proposes TRBD1, but this gene call is untestable without DNA. There are 13 residues in the CDR3. Per germline, CDR1 SGHKS and CDR2 YYEKEE (reference sequence). This CDR3 is CASSFRGYEEAFF.

The V call is TRBV7-8, the J call TRBJ1-2. CDR1 and CDR2 (germline): SGHVS, FQNEAQ. CDR3 length equals 13 residues. The chain's CDR3 is CASSPREGGGYTF.

The V call is TRBV6-2 or TRBV6-3, the J call TRBJ2-7; TCRdb names TRBD1, which stays unverified in the absence of DNA. This CDR3 contains 16 residues. CDR1 is MNHEY and CDR2 is SVGEGT in the germline V gene. The CDR3 sequence: CASSRPSGVGGSEQYF.

V gene TRBV15 combines with J gene TRBJ2-7; TCRdb's D call, TRBD1, is unchecked because there is no DNA. The CDR3 is 13 residues long. Germline values: CDR1 LNHNV, CDR2 YYDKDF (reference sequence). Here the CDR3 reads CATSGLGPGRQYF.

The V gene is TRBV10-3, the J gene TRBJ2-7. Germline V lookup: CDR1 ENHRY, CDR2 SYGVKD. The CDR3 is 12 amino acids. The CDR3 reads CATQLGGSEQYF.

The rearrangement uses TRBV7-2 and TRBJ2-7; as DNA is missing, the TRBD1 call by TCRdb cannot be tested. This CDR3 is 16 amino acids long. Germline loops: CDR1 SGHTA, CDR2 FQGNSA. CDR3 loop: CASSFIPGQGANEQYF. The entire variable domain, with the rest obtained from reference TRBV7-2 and TRBJ2-7, is as follows: GAGVSQSPSNKVTEKGKDVELRCDPISGHTALYWYRQSLGQGLEFLIYFQGNSAPDKSGLPSDRFSAERTGGSVSTLTIQRTQQEDSAVYLCASSFIPGQGANEQYFGPGTRLTVT.

V and J are TRBV6-5 and TRBJ2-3; the D call from TCRdb, TRBD2, cannot be confirmed without DNA. The length of the CDR3 is 16 residues. Germline V lookup: CDR1 MNHEY, CDR2 SVGAGI. CDR3 region: CASSYSIGLLADTQYF.

The CDR3 protein is CASSTGQGGLNEQFF. The chain has TRBV5-1 and TRBJ2-1; TCRdb reports TRBD1, a call that lacks DNA to check it against. Per germline, CDR1 SGHRS and CDR2 YFSETQ. The CDR3 is 15 amino acids.

The rearrangement uses TRBV7-9 and TRBJ2-7; the TCRdb call, TRBD2, lacks DNA for checking. The germline V gene encodes CDR1 SEHNR and CDR2 FQNEAQ (reference sequence). This CDR3 contains 15 residues. CDR3 loop: CASSSTSAASYEQYF.

The chain has TRBV29-1 and TRBJ2-1. Germline V gene lookup returns CDR1 SQVTM and CDR2 ANQGSEA. This CDR3 region has 13 residues. CDR3 region: CSVEDSGDNEQFF.

This chain connects TRBV7-3 to TRBJ2-1; TCRdb returns TRBD2, unconfirmable since there is no DNA. The germline V gene encodes CDR1 SGHTA and CDR2 FQGTGA. The CDR3 loop spans 14 amino acids. This chain's CDR3 is CASSPGLGYNEQFF.

This chain connects TRBV11-2 to TRBJ2-3; absent DNA, TCRdb's TRBD2 call cannot be checked. The CDR3 contains 16 residues. Germline assignment: CDR1 SGHAT and CDR2 FQNNGV. The CDR3 spells CASSLGLAGVEDTQYF.

The chain couples TRBV24-1 to TRBJ2-2; the D call from TCRdb, TRBD1, cannot be confirmed without DNA. Germline CDR1 is KGHDR and CDR2 is SFDVKD. This CDR3 has 17 amino acids. The CDR3 is CATSDPSRAGNTGELFF.

CDR3 region: CASSLTGGAGTEAFF. This chain connects TRBV7-9 to TRBJ1-1; without DNA, the TCRdb call of TRBD1 cannot be checked. CDR1 and CDR2 from the germline V gene are SEHNR and FQNEAQ (reference sequence). There are 15 residues in the CDR3.

This CDR3 reads CASSTGNLNEKLFF. The V gene is TRBV6-1, the J gene TRBJ1-4; without DNA, the TCRdb call of TRBD1 cannot be checked. The CDR3 contains 14 residues. Germline CDR1 is MNHNS and CDR2 is SASEGT.